The clone carrying this T cell receptor beta chain was found once. The germline CDR1 and CDR2 sequences are MNHEY and SVGAGI. The CDR3 totals 15 residues. V lost 0 bases, J lost 1 base, and 9 bases lay in between. Sequencing used immunoSEQ multiplex PCR; TCRdb keeps in-frame clones, though not all of them. The table shows some 300,000 clones, with roughly 87% occurring only once. This sample stems from a study of blood T cell repertoires in COVID-19. The J gene is TRBJ1-1, the V gene TRBV6-5; D remains ambiguous. The TCR comes from a man in his late teens or twenties with active or convalescent COVID-19. The specimen sequenced was peripheral blood. As DNA, the CDR3 is TGTGCCAGCAGTTACTCGAGTCCACCGAACACTGAAGCTTTCTTT. Protein sequence: CASSYSSPPNTEAFF.